The present T cell receptor beta chain was sequenced within a study of EBV T-cell therapy then PD-1 blockade in nasopharyngeal carcinoma. Data came from immunoSEQ multiplex PCR; TCRdb stores just in-frame clones and leaves some out. The repertoire holds approximately 22,000 clones, with about 86% as singletons. The CDR3 is made up of 13 amino acids. Unmatched junction bases numbered 4, after V lost 5 bases and J lost 4 bases. Time point in this sample: 266 days after commencement of treatment, after nivolumab therapy. Treatment described: AdE1-LMPpoly-expanded autologous EBV-specific T-cell therapy followed by anti-PD-1 nivolumab. This clone was observed a handful of times. The antigen remains unidentified.

The TCR was taken from a man aged 35 to 55 with nasopharyngeal carcinoma. The input for sequencing was CD8+ T cells from blood, taken around day 270 from a patient whose treatment included autologous EBV-specific T cells and nivolumab. The V and J genes are TRBV12-3 or TRBV12-4 and TRBJ1-2; 7 bases line up with TRBD1. The CDR3 loop reads CASSLGTVYGYTF. The CDR3 region has the DNA TGTGCCAGCAGTCTCGGGACAGTCTATGGCTACACCTTC.